The present TCR beta chain was sequenced within a study of T cell responses to AZD1222 COVID-19 vaccine. The data were produced by immunoSEQ multiplex PCR, yet TCRdb's version contains in-frame clones alone and is incomplete. The table shows 90,000 to 150,000 clones, with around 88% occurring only once. Germline V lookup: CDR1 SGHRS, CDR2 YFSETQ. The CDR3 covers 13 residues. Between the trimmed V and J ends, which lost 0 bases and 1 base, there was a span of 4 bases. A note on this clone: Its antigen is as yet unknown.

The study's findings and limits: Sampling captured repertoires only after the peak T cell response. Nearly half of spike-specific TCRs reportedly go after variant regions that carry no mutations.

Here the sequenced sample was peripheral blood, taken on day 0 of AZD1222 vaccination. The receptor was isolated from an adult in good health. The chain carries TRBV5-1 and TRBJ1-1; D not certain. CDR3 amino acids: CASSLEGNTEAFF. The CDR3 DNA reads as TGCGCCAGCAGCTTGGAGGGGAACACTGAAGCTTTCTTT.